This TCR beta chain was observed in a study of CD8+ T cells in alopecia areata. Specimens obtained from alopecia areata patients comprised lesional scalp punch biopsies and peripheral blood. RNA was isolated and reverse transcribed to cDNA, the sequencing template. TCRdb keeps only in-frame clones here, not all; method: immunoSEQ multiplex PCR. Here the sample spans 140,000 or so clones, approximately 49% being singletons. Whole-study findings and limits: Shared TCR sequences were less clear between patients than in mice, possibly partly from HLA diversity. Besides other cells, scalp samples also yield sequences of resident alphabeta T cells from normal skin. Lesional tissue from the scalp (especially in alopecia totalis/universalis) showed higher clonality than normal scalp.

This clone was seen more than once but under ten times. The antigen remains unidentified. CDR3 length: 11 residues. Germline CDR1 and CDR2: DFQATT and SNEGSKA (reference sequence). V dropped 5 bases and J dropped 5 bases, with 9 bases sitting between them. Sequences were derived from CD4+ T cells sorted from blood, sampled at week 0. The TCR originated in a human donor with alopecia areata. The chain employs TRBV20-1 and TRBJ2-5; D gene uncertain. CDR3 nucleotides: TGCAGTGCTCCACCGGAGGAGACCCAGTACTTC. Its translation is CSAPPEETQYF.